The 27 T cell receptor beta chains in this list originate from one sample, sequenced in a study of CD8 T cells in ankylosing spondylitis. TCRdb independently ran MiXCR on the 5' RACE reads; one entry per CDR3 protein. The table lists roughly 250,000 distinct CDR3 sequences, around 9.1% of them singletons. Sequenced: blood, either unsorted or a sorted T cell fraction (not recorded which). The origin of the receptors is a male donor with ankylosing spondylitis or in good health (not recorded which).

The chain is built from TRBV7-9 and TRBJ2-3; possible D gene TRBD2, 6 bases. The V gene lost 5 bases and the J gene lost 2 bases, with 17 bases spanning the gap. Germline V gene data show CDR1 as SEHNR and CDR2 as FQNEAQ (reference sequence). CDR3 length equals 16 residues. CDR3 sequence (DNA): TGTGCCAGCAGCCCGGTGGCTAGCGAGACCACAGATACGCAGTATTTT. This gives the protein CASSPVASETTDTQYF.

This clonotype appeared many times. This sequence joins TRBV7-2 and TRBJ1-1; D gene ambiguous. Looked up from germline, CDR1 is SGHTA and CDR2 is FQGNSA. This CDR3 has 12 residues. V was clipped by 6 bases and J by 5 bases, with 10 bases between them. The CDR3 DNA follows: TGTGCCAGCAGTTCCCCTGGAACTGAAGCTTTCTTT. Residues: CASSSPGTEAFF.

This clonotype showed up many times. The genes are TRBV29-1 and TRBJ2-1; unclear D gene. The CDR3 contains 12 residues. The V gene lost 7 bases and the J gene lost 3 bases, with 10 bases spanning the gap. Per germline, CDR1 SQVTM and CDR2 ANQGSEA. CDR3 sequence (DNA): TGCAGCGGGGCCGGACGCTACAATGAGCAGTTCTTC. Its protein is CSGAGRYNEQFF.

In its sample, this clonotype was seen many times. J is TRBJ2-3 and V is TRBV20-1; 9 bases line up with TRBD2. The germline gives CDR1 DFQATT, CDR2 SNEGSKA (reference sequence). V trimming: 0 bases; J trimming: 2 bases; junction bases outside the gene matches: 9. The CDR3 runs 17 residues. Here the CDR3 DNA reads TGCAGTGCTAGAGATCTAACAAGCGGGGGGCCCACAGATACGCAGTATTTT. Translation: CSARDLTSGGPTDTQYF.

In this sample, this clonotype turned up once. V gene TRBV5-4 combines with J gene TRBJ1-1; tentative D call: TRBD1 (6 bases). This CDR3 spans 14 amino acids. V lost 2 bases and J lost 4, with 12 bases in between. Germline V gives CDR1 SGHNT, CDR2 YYREEE (reference sequence). CDR3 region: CASSFDRDITEAFF. As DNA, the CDR3 is TGTGCCAGCAGCTTCGATCGGGACATCACTGAAGCTTTCTTT.

In its sample, this clonotype was seen many times. V gene TRBV5-1 combines with J gene TRBJ1-1; 8 bases agree with TRBD1. Per germline, CDR1 SGHRS and CDR2 YFSETQ. Trimming removed 3 bases from V and 0 bases from J; junction bases left unmatched: 4. The CDR3 has 15 amino acids. DNA of the CDR3: TGCGCCAGCAGCTCAAGACAGGGGTTGAACACTGAAGCTTTCTTT. It is translated as CASSSRQGLNTEAFF.

This clonotype came up many times. The V call is TRBV7-2, the J call TRBJ2-5; 7 nucleotides align to TRBD1. The germline V gene has CDR1 SGHTA and CDR2 FQGNSA. This CDR3 region has 16 residues. V lost 4 bases and J lost 2; bases outside the gene matches: 10. The CDR3 here is CASSSIRTGLQETQYF. Here the CDR3 DNA reads TGTGCCAGCAGCTCCATCCGGACAGGTCTTCAAGAGACCCAGTACTTC. Full variable domain (rest looked up from reference TRBV7-2 and TRBJ2-5): GAGVSQSPSNKVTEKGKDVELRCDPISGHTALYWYRQSLGQGLEFLIYFQGNSAPDKSGLPSDRFSAERTGGSVSTLTIQRTQQEDSAVYLCASSSIRTGLQETQYFGPGTRLLVL.

This clonotype was detected many times. The chain has TRBV6-1 and TRBJ2-1; D is possibly TRBD2 (6 bases). The CDR3 consists of 17 residues. Trimming took off 5 bases at V and 0 bases at J, with 17 bases between the two ends. Germline assignment: CDR1 MNHNS and CDR2 SASEGT. The CDR3 reads CASSKLAGGNSYNEQFF. The CDR3 coding sequence is TGTGCCAGCAGTAAACTTGCTGGCGGGAACTCCTACAATGAGCAGTTCTTC.

This clonotype came up many times. V is TRBV5-1 and J is TRBJ2-3, with D possibly being TRBD1 (6 bases). The V gene's germline CDR1 is SGHRS and CDR2 YFSETQ. The CDR3 loop spans 14 amino acids. V gave up 2 bases and J gave up 6 bases, with 13 bases separating them. CDR3 region: CASSFAGVRDTQYF. The CDR3 DNA is TGCGCCAGCAGCTTCGCAGGGGTAAGGGATACGCAGTATTTT.

This clonotype was observed many times. The chain carries TRBV9 and TRBJ2-2; D tentatively reads TRBD1 or TRBD2 (5 bases each). Trimming removed 0 bases at V and 4 bases at J, with 10 bases between. CDR1 and CDR2 from the germline V gene are SGDLS and YYNGEE. The CDR3 extends over 15 amino acids. CDR3 coding DNA: TGTGCCAGCAGCGTAGGGGACGTCTCCACCGGGGAGCTGTTTTTT. Its translation is CASSVGDVSTGELFF.

This clonotype was recorded many times. The chain couples TRBV20-1 to TRBJ2-7; TRBD1 is a possible D gene (7 bases). The CDR3 is 16 amino acids. V dropped 0 bases and J dropped 4 bases, with 19 bases sitting between them. CDR1 and CDR2 (germline): DFQATT, SNEGSKA (reference sequence). CDR3 sequence reads: CSARDRQGGHLYEQYF. As DNA, the CDR3 is TGCAGTGCTAGAGATAGACAGGGAGGCCACCTTTACGAGCAGTACTTC.

This clonotype was picked up many times. Here the CDR3 DNA reads TGTGCCAGCAGCTTAGAGTCTGGAAGTAGGGCCTACGAGCAGTACTTC. Its protein product is CASSLESGSRAYEQYF. This chain uses TRBV7-2 with TRBJ2-7; D not resolved. Germline CDR1 is SGHTA and CDR2 is FQGNSA. Deletions cut 1 base from V and 2 bases from J, with 15 bases between. This CDR3 spans 16 amino acids.

This clonotype was detected ten times or more. The chain is built from TRBV20-1 and TRBJ2-7, with a tentative D call TRBD1 (5 bases). The germline gives CDR1 DFQATT, CDR2 SNEGSKA (reference sequence). There are 14 residues in the CDR3. Trimming left V 0 bases short and J 3 bases short, with 12 bases between. The CDR3 is CSARETQGVYEQYF. The CDR3 DNA follows: TGCAGTGCTAGAGAAACGCAGGGTGTCTACGAGCAGTACTTC.

This clonotype has a count of ten or more. This sequence joins TRBV20-1 and TRBJ1-1, with a tentative D call TRBD1 (6 bases). The CDR3 has 14 amino acids. Germline V CDR1 and CDR2: DFQATT, SNEGSKA (reference sequence). Trimming removed 7 bases at V and 2 bases at J, with 17 bases between. CDR3 DNA: TGCAGTGGAACACCAAGGACAGCAAACACTGAAGCTTTCTTT. Translating it yields CSGTPRTANTEAFF.

This chain links TRBV5-4 with TRBJ2-3; 8 positions match TRBD1. Trimming removed 2 bases from V and 2 bases from J; junction bases left unmatched: 10. Germline V gene lookup returns CDR1 SGHNT and CDR2 YYREEE (reference sequence). The CDR3 loop spans 17 amino acids. The CDR3 DNA reads TGTGCCAGCAGCTTAGCCCGGGACAGGACTAACACAGATACGCAGTATTTT. This gives the protein CASSLARDRTNTDTQYF.

Many counts were recorded for this clonotype. The chain couples TRBV6-2 or TRBV6-3 to TRBJ1-1; no reliable D call. The V gene lost 2 bases and the J gene lost 3 bases, with 7 bases spanning the gap. This CDR3 comprises 13 residues. Germline V gene lookup returns CDR1 MNHEY and CDR2 SVGEGT. The CDR3 DNA is TGTGCCAGCAGTTACCGGGAGTACACTGAAGCTTTCTTT. Protein product: CASSYREYTEAFF.

The sample holds many counts of this clonotype. The rearrangement links TRBV9 to TRBJ1-6; D unresolved. Germline V lookup: CDR1 SGDLS, CDR2 YYNGEE. V lost 3 bases and J lost 0, with 7 bases in between. This CDR3 spans 15 amino acids. The CDR3 coding sequence is TGTGCCAGCAGCGACCCGAGCTCCTATAATTCACCCCTCCACTTT. As protein: CASSDPSSYNSPLHF.

This chain connects TRBV6-2 or TRBV6-3 to TRBJ2-7; D ambiguous. This CDR3 has 13 amino acids. Trimming stripped 6 bases from V and 5 bases from J, with 14 bases between. The germline gives CDR1 MNHEY, CDR2 SVGEGT. The CDR3 sequence: CASRARTYDEQYF. The CDR3 coding sequence is TGTGCCAGCAGGGCTAGGACGTACGACGAGCAGTACTTC.

This sequence joins TRBV18 and TRBJ1-2; D might be TRBD1 (5 bases). The CDR3 consists of 12 residues. In germline, CDR1 is KGHSH, CDR2 LQKENI. The V gene lost 4 bases and the J gene lost 7 bases, with 10 bases spanning the gap. The CDR3 DNA sequence: TGTGCCAGCTCACTTCCAGGGTTTGGCTACACCTTC. Translation: CASSLPGFGYTF.

This clonotype was seen many times. The chain couples TRBV5-6 to TRBJ2-5; a weak D match, TRBD2 (6 bases). The germline CDR1 and CDR2 sequences are SGHDT and YYEEEE. V was pared by 3 bases and J by 4 bases, with 13 bases between. The CDR3 sequence is 14 residues long. For the CDR3, the DNA is TGTGCCAGCAGCTCAGCAGGGACTGTAGAGACCCAGTACTTC. It yields the protein CASSSAGTVETQYF.

This clonotype was counted many times. The J gene is TRBJ1-6, the V gene TRBV12-3 or TRBV12-4, with a tentative D call TRBD1 (6 bases). CDR3 length: 14 amino acids. Trimming removed 5 bases from V and 6 bases from J, with 11 bases in between. In DNA form, the CDR3 reads TGTGCCAGCAGTCTCAGGGGAAGTAATTCACCCCTCCACTTT. Protein: CASSLRGSNSPLHF.

The count of this clonotype is one. The chain uses TRBV5-6 and TRBJ1-4; a possible D gene is TRBD1 (5 bases). V lost 2 bases to trimming and J lost 3 bases, with 14 bases between them. The germline gives CDR1 SGHDT, CDR2 YYEEEE. The CDR3 is 16 residues long. The CDR3 DNA follows: TGTGCCAGCAGCTTTGCCCAGGGCAGGTCTAATGAAAAACTGTTTTTT. Translation: CASSFAQGRSNEKLFF. Full variable domain (missing parts from reference TRBV5-6 and TRBJ1-4): DAGVTQSPTHLIKTRGQQVTLRCSPKSGHDTVSWYQQALGQGPQFIFQYYEEEERQRGNFPDRFSGHQFPNYSSELNVNALLLGDSALYLCASSFAQGRSNEKLFFGSGTQLSVL.

This clonotype was recorded many times. The rearrangement uses TRBV4-3 and TRBJ2-3; D assignment may be TRBD1 or TRBD2 (5 bases each). Trimming pared 0 bases from V and 6 bases from J, leaving 10 bases between. Germline CDR1 LGHNA, CDR2 YSLEER. The CDR3 covers 14 residues. The CDR3 here is CASSQEVGVDTQYF. Here the CDR3 DNA reads TGCGCCAGCAGCCAAGAGGTGGGGGTGGATACGCAGTATTTT.

This clonotype was counted at least ten times. The chain couples TRBV10-2 to TRBJ2-5; 9 positions match TRBD2. Germline V gives CDR1 WSHSY, CDR2 SAAADI. CDR3 size: 14 residues. Trimming cost V 7 bases and J 1 base; bases outside gene matches: 4. CDR3 coding DNA: TGCGCCAGCAAGGAGCGGGAGGCCCAAGAGACCCAGTACTTC. Translating gives CASKEREAQETQYF.

There are many counts of this clonotype. This chain joins TRBV19 and TRBJ1-1, with TRBD1 as a possible D gene (5 bases). V was shortened by 2 bases and J by 3 bases, with 16 bases between the two germline ends. CDR1 LNHDA and CDR2 SQIVND come from the germline V gene (reference sequence). The CDR3 has 16 amino acids. Here the CDR3 DNA reads TGTGCCAGTAGTATAAGCGGGGCTGGCGAGGACACTGAAGCTTTCTTT. Residues: CASSISGAGEDTEAFF.

This clonotype was found a few times. The chain uses TRBV4-3 and TRBJ2-5; D possibly corresponds to TRBD1 (5 bases). V was clipped by 0 bases and J by 5 bases, with 10 bases between them. Germline V CDR1 and CDR2: LGHNA, YSLEER. This CDR3 has 14 amino acids. The CDR3 sequence is CASSQDRGYETQYF. In DNA form, the CDR3 reads TGCGCCAGCAGCCAAGATAGGGGCTATGAGACCCAGTACTTC.

This clonotype was counted at least ten times. This chain joins TRBV12-3 or TRBV12-4 and TRBJ2-3; 14 bases line up with TRBD2. This CDR3 spans 19 amino acids. V was clipped by 6 bases and J by 3 bases; unmatched bases: 14. Here the CDR3 DNA reads TGTGCCAGCAGCGAACCCCCCGGGACTAGCGGGAGAAATACAGATACGCAGTATTTT. Protein product: CASSEPPGTSGRNTDTQYF.